The rows below give T cell receptor beta chains drawn from one sample of a study of neoadjuvant nivolumab and ipilimumab in lung cancer. Clones were read by immunoSEQ multiplex PCR, and TCRdb kept only the in-frame ones, dropping some. The sample has about 30,000 clones, about 83% seen once; the top ten hold about 5.2%. The sequenced sample was tumor tissue, obtained after neoadjuvant nivolumab, alone or with ipilimumab, at or shortly before surgery. Source of these receptors: an adult with non-small cell lung cancer. CDR3s include the opening cysteine and the closing phenylalanine or tryptophan. The D gene is left open where the match is weak. Expanded clones are given a class, and other clones once, few, many or no size at all.

V gene,D gene,CDR3 length,J gene,clone size,CDR3 protein,CDR3 DNA
TRBV29-1,NA,13,TRBJ1-2,NA,CSVEDTAIYGYTF,TGCAGCGTTGAAGATACGGCAATCTATGGCTACACCTTC
TRBV10-2,NA,13,TRBJ1-1,NA,CASSRPGNTEAFF,TGCGCCAGCAGTCGACCAGGGAACACTGAAGCTTTCTTT
TRBV4-3,TRBD1,19,TRBJ2-7,NA,CASSQDAHGQGLATYEQYF,TGCGCCAGCAGCCAAGACGCGCACGGACAGGGGCTGGCGACCTACGAGCAGTACTTC
TRBV28,NA,17,TRBJ2-6,NA,CASSPPTGSSGANVLTF,TGTGCCAGCAGTCCACCCACAGGATCATCTGGGGCCAACGTCCTGACTTTC
TRBV19,TRBD1,13,TRBJ1-2,NA,CASSTQGAVGYTF,TGTGCCAGTAGTACCCAGGGGGCCGTCGGCTACACCTTC
TRBV19,NA,13,TRBJ2-3,NA,CASSSRGADTQYF,TGTGCCAGTAGTAGCAGGGGTGCAGATACGCAGTATTTT
TRBV10-3,NA,15,TRBJ2-3,few,CAISEARATSDTQYF,TGTGCCATCAGTGAGGCCAGGGCGACATCAGATACGCAGTATTTT
TRBV4-2,NA,13,TRBJ1-1,NA,CASSQGGNTEAFF,TGTGCCAGCAGCCAAGGGGGGAACACTGAAGCTTTCTTT
TRBV14,NA,13,TRBJ2-1,NA,CASSQGVRLEQFF,TGTGCCAGCAGCCAAGGTGTCAGACTCGAGCAGTTCTTC
TRBV10-3,TRBD1,15,TRBJ2-7,NA,CAISPTGTGLVEQYF,TGTGCCATCAGTCCAACCGGGACAGGGTTGGTCGAGCAGTACTTC
TRBV7-9,TRBD2,16,TRBJ2-3,NA,CASSSPSLAGSDTQYF,TGTGCCAGCAGCTCACCCTCACTAGCGGGATCAGATACGCAGTATTTT
TRBV11-2,NA,15,TRBJ1-1,NA,CASSYNPGLGTEAFF,TGTGCCAGCAGCTACAACCCAGGACTCGGGACTGAAGCTTTCTTT
TRBV29-1,TRBD1,13,TRBJ1-3,NA,CSASGGSGNTIYF,TGCAGCGCGTCAGGGGGCTCTGGAAACACCATATATTTT
TRBV19,TRBD2,16,TRBJ2-7,NA,CASSPSTSGFSYEQYF,TGTGCCAGTTCGCCATCCACTAGCGGATTCTCCTACGAGCAGTACTTC
TRBV4-3,NA,14,TRBJ1-5,NA,CASSQEWNNQPQHF,TGCGCCAGCAGCCAAGAATGGAACAATCAGCCCCAGCATTTT
TRBV5-4,NA,15,TRBJ2-5,NA,CASSRRSRDQETQYF,TGTGCCAGCAGCCGACGCTCGAGAGATCAAGAGACCCAGTACTTC
TRBV5-1,NA,15,TRBJ1-2,NA,CASSLAGALGYGYTF,TGCGCCAGCAGCTTGGCAGGGGCCCTTGGCTATGGCTACACCTTC
TRBV11-1,TRBD1,15,TRBJ1-3,few,CASSATGAGGNTIYF,TGTGCCAGCAGCGCGACAGGGGCGGGCGGAAACACCATATATTTT
TRBV11-2,NA,13,TRBJ1-3,NA,CASSLDLRNTIYF,TGTGCCAGCAGCTTAGATCTGAGAAACACCATATATTTT
TRBV5-4,NA,13,TRBJ2-7,NA,CASSHMGGYEQYF,TGTGCCAGCAGCCACATGGGTGGCTACGAGCAGTACTTC
TRBV6-5,NA,13,TRBJ1-1,NA,CASSYSLNTEAFF,TGTGCCAGCAGTTATTCTCTGAACACTGAAGCTTTCTTT
TRBV30,NA,15,TRBJ2-2,NA,CAWSEGRGLAGELFF,TGTGCCTGGAGTGAAGGCAGGGGTCTGGCCGGGGAGCTGTTTTTT
TRBV11-2,NA,14,TRBJ2-5,NA,CASSRAGTRETQYF,TGTGCCAGCAGCCGGGCCGGGACTCGAGAGACCCAGTACTTC
TRBV28,NA,14,TRBJ2-7,NA,CASSIVAQAYEQYF,TGTGCCAGCTCCATCGTGGCACAGGCCTACGAGCAGTACTTC
TRBV4-2,NA,15,TRBJ2-1,NA,CASSPGEVQYNEQFF,TGTGCCAGCAGTCCGGGAGAAGTGCAGTACAATGAGCAGTTCTTC
TRBV2,TRBD2,18,TRBJ2-1,NA,CASSAGASGGAWGNEQFF,TGTGCCAGCAGTGCAGGAGCTAGCGGGGGGGCCTGGGGGAATGAGCAGTTCTTC
TRBV2,NA,18,TRBJ2-3,NA,CASWQRRPMSLRTDTQYF,TGTGCCAGCTGGCAACGACGTCCGATGAGTCTACGCACAGATACGCAGTATTTT